Reported below is one T cell receptor beta chain. The CDR3 covers 13 residues. V lost 7 bases, J lost 0 bases, and 9 bases lay in between. Germline V gives CDR1 SQVTM, CDR2 ANQGSEA. Healthy donors were controls matched for age and sex. TEMRA cells were enriched by FACS, while CD8+ and CD4+ T cells were obtained through a negative isolation that was performed magnetically. This sample was taken from a study of CD8 T cells in Susac syndrome. With random hexamers, 0.5 to 1 ug RNA was reverse transcribed. Coverage of TCR beta CDR3 amplification by immunoSEQ multiplex PCR extended to 54 Vbeta and 13 Jbeta. TCRdb used MiXCR to reprocess the immunoSEQ multiplex PCR reads, holding one entry per CDR3 protein. The profile covers roughly 180,000 distinct CDR3 sequences, with about 95% appearing a single time and 0.1% taken by the ten largest.

The sample taken for sequencing was CD4+ T cells from PBMCs. The receptor's source is a human donor in good health. The chain links TRBV29-1 to TRBJ2-2; tentative D call: TRBD2 (6 bases). CDR3 loop: CSGGLPNTGELFF. For the CDR3, the DNA is TGCAGCGGGGGACTCCCGAACACCGGGGAGCTGTTTTTT.